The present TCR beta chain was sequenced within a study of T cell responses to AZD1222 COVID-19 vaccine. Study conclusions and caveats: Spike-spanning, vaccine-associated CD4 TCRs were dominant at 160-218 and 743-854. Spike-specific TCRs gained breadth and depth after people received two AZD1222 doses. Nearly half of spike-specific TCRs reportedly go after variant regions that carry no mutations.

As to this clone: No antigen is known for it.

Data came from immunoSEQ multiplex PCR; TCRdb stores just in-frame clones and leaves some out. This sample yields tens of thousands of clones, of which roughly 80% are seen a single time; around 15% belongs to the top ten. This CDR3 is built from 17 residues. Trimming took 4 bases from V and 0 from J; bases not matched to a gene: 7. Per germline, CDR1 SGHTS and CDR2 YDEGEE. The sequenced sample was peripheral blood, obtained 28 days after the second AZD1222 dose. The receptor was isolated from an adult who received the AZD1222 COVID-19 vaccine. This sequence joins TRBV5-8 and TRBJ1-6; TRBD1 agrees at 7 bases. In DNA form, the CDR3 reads TGTGCCAGCAGCGGGGGACAGATGAGCTCCTATAATTCACCCCTCCACTTT. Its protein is CASSGGQMSSYNSPLHF.